A single sample gave rise to the 24 T cell receptor beta chains below, sequenced in a study of cytomegalovirus exposure and HLA in healthy donors. Clones were read by immunoSEQ multiplex PCR, and TCRdb kept only the in-frame ones, dropping some. Of around 70,000 clones in the sample, around 94% are singletons; the top ten hold roughly 1.5%. Sequencing input: PBMCs. The receptors were sampled from a man younger than 35 in good health and CMV-seropositive.

V is TRBV5-6 and J is TRBJ2-5; the match to TRBD2 covers 8 bases. V was clipped by 0 bases and J by 5 bases; unmatched bases: 12. The CDR3 length is 17 residues. Looked up from germline, CDR1 is SGHDT and CDR2 is YYEEEE. Here the CDR3 reads CASSLVTSGRNLETQYF. The CDR3 nucleotides are TGTGCCAGCAGCTTGGTGACAAGCGGGAGAAACCTGGAGACCCAGTACTTC.

The chain combines TRBV2 with TRBJ1-4; tentatively, D is TRBD1 (5 bases). The V and J ends lost 7 bases and 8 bases respectively, with 20 bases between them. This CDR3 has 15 amino acids. Germline V gene lookup returns CDR1 SNHLY and CDR2 FYNNEI. The CDR3 loop reads CASKGAGRVSEKLFF. The CDR3 DNA sequence: TGTGCCAGCAAGGGTGCGGGGCGAGTAAGCGAAAAACTGTTTTTT.

This rearrangement joins TRBV5-1 to TRBJ2-6; D remains ambiguous. V was pared by 1 base and J by 4 bases, with 18 bases between. The CDR3 spans 18 residues. Germline V gene data show CDR1 as SGHRS and CDR2 as YFSETQ. This CDR3 is CASSLFGVGSLGANVLTF. The CDR3 DNA reads as TGCGCCAGCAGCTTGTTCGGTGTCGGGTCTCTCGGGGCCAACGTCCTGACTTTC.

The J gene is TRBJ2-3, the V gene TRBV28; D call uncertain. Germline CDR1 MDHEN, CDR2 SYDVKM. The CDR3 totals 14 residues. V was cut by 6 bases and J by 2 bases, with 12 bases left in between. CDR3 in DNA: TGTGCCAGCAGCCCCCCTTGGCCCACAGATACGCAGTATTTT. It translates to CASSPPWPTDTQYF.

The chain is built from TRBV10-3 and TRBJ1-2; a weak D match, TRBD1 (6 bases). Trimming stripped 4 bases from V and 6 bases from J, with 12 bases between. CDR1 and CDR2 (germline): ENHRY, SYGVKD. This CDR3 comprises 13 residues. The CDR3 reads CAISVNREDGYTF. CDR3 DNA: TGTGCCATCAGTGTGAACAGGGAAGATGGCTACACCTTC.

The chain carries TRBV6-5 and TRBJ2-3; D gene ambiguous. CDR3 length: 14 amino acids. The V end was cut by 5 bases, the J end by 6 bases, with 15 bases between. Germline V lookup: CDR1 MNHEY, CDR2 SVGAGI. The CDR3 DNA reads as TGTGCCAGCAGTCCTCGGTCCCCCGGGGATACGCAGTATTTT. Protein product: CASSPRSPGDTQYF.

This clone was recorded only once. The rearrangement uses TRBV5-4 and TRBJ2-1; 10 bases agree with TRBD2. The CDR3 is made up of 16 amino acids. V was clipped by 0 bases and J by 5 bases; unmatched bases: 5. The germline CDR1 and CDR2 sequences are SGHNT and YYREEE (reference sequence). DNA of the CDR3: TGTGCCAGCAGCTTGGAAGCGGGAGGGGCCCACAATGAGCAGTTCTTC. Its protein product is CASSLEAGGAHNEQFF. The whole variable domain, filled in from reference TRBV5-4 and TRBJ2-1, reads ETGVTQSPTHLIKTRGQQVTLRCSSQSGHNTVSWYQQALGQGPQFIFQYYREEENGRGNFPPRFSGLQFPNYSSELNVNALELDDSALYLCASSLEAGGAHNEQFFGPGTRLTVL.

The chain uses TRBV5-5 and TRBJ2-2, with TRBD1 matching over 7 bases. Germline V gene sequence: CDR1 SGHKS, CDR2 YYEKEE (reference sequence). Trimming took 9 bases from V and 0 from J; bases not matched to a gene: 11. The CDR3 is made up of 16 amino acids. CDR3 bases: TGTGCCACTTCCGACCGGACAGGCCCGAACACCGGGGAGCTGTTTTTT. Translated, it gives CATSDRTGPNTGELFF. The full variable domain, in which reference TRBV5-5 and TRBJ2-2 provide the parts outside the CDR3, is DAGVTQSPTHLIKTRGQQVTLRCSPISGHKSVSWYQQVLGQGPQFIFQYYEKEERGRGNFPDRFSARQFPNYSSELNVNALLLGDSALYLCATSDRTGPNTGELFFGEGSRLTVL.

This chain links TRBV15 with TRBJ2-3, with 13 positions matching TRBD2. The germline V gene has CDR1 LNHNV and CDR2 YYDKDF (reference sequence). J was trimmed by 0 bases and V by 4 bases; bases with no gene match: 10. The CDR3 extends over 19 amino acids. The CDR3 region is CATSKKRLAGGTSTDTQYF. The CDR3 nucleotides are TGTGCCACCAGCAAAAAAAGACTAGCGGGAGGCACAAGCACAGATACGCAGTATTTT.

The rearrangement links TRBV9 to TRBJ2-5; 10 bases are shared with TRBD2. The germline gives CDR1 SGDLS, CDR2 YYNGEE. Germline trimming cut 4 bases from V and 5 bases from J; bases unmatched to any gene: 14. The CDR3 is made up of 17 amino acids. CDR3 protein: CASSPGRASGRRETQYF. The CDR3 coding sequence is TGTGCCAGCAGCCCAGGTCGGGCTAGCGGGAGAAGGGAGACCCAGTACTTC.

V and J are TRBV5-1 and TRBJ2-7; 10 bases match TRBD2. CDR1 and CDR2 (germline): SGHRS, YFSETQ. J gave up 0 bases and V 4 bases, and 16 bases lay outside the gene matches. The length of the CDR3 is 19 residues. CDR3: CASSPDWTSGGSFSYEQYF. The CDR3 DNA is TGCGCCAGCAGCCCCGATTGGACTAGCGGAGGAAGTTTCTCCTACGAGCAGTACTTC.

The chain uses TRBV2 and TRBJ1-2; D is uncertain. Germline V gene data show CDR1 as SNHLY and CDR2 as FYNNEI. This CDR3 region has 12 residues. Deletions cut 9 bases from V and 4 bases from J, with 12 bases between. CDR3 sequence reads: CASARDGYGYTF. The DNA for the CDR3 is TGTGCCAGTGCGCGCGATGGCTATGGCTACACCTTC.

J is TRBJ2-7 and V is TRBV6-1, with 7 bases lining up with TRBD1. The germline V gene encodes CDR1 MNHNS and CDR2 SASEGT. CDR3 length: 15 residues. V trimming: 4 bases; J trimming: 0 bases; junction bases outside the gene matches: 6. This CDR3 is CASSGRTGLSYEQYF. CDR3 DNA: TGTGCCAGCAGTGGTCGGACAGGACTCTCCTACGAGCAGTACTTC.

The V gene is TRBV20-1, the J gene TRBJ2-1, with D perhaps matching TRBD1 (6 bases). V was cut by 5 bases and J by 9 bases, with 11 bases left in between. The CDR3 totals 11 residues. Germline CDR1 is DFQATT and CDR2 is SNEGSKA (reference sequence). The DNA of the CDR3 is TGCAGTGCTTCAGGGGAAGGTGAGCAGTTCTTC. As protein: CSASGEGEQFF.

The gene calls are TRBV9 and TRBJ2-1; 7 bases match TRBD2. The CDR3 spans 16 residues. V lost 3 bases, J lost 3 bases, and 9 bases stayed unmatched. CDR1 SGDLS and CDR2 YYNGEE come from the germline V gene. CDR3 sequence: CASSAPRRGDYNEQFF. CDR3 nucleotides: TGTGCCAGCAGCGCCCCTAGACGGGGGGACTACAATGAGCAGTTCTTC.

The chain combines TRBV28 with TRBJ1-6; TRBD1 aligns across 9 bases. Trimming took 5 bases from V and 9 from J; bases not matched to a gene: 5. Per germline, CDR1 MDHEN and CDR2 SYDVKM. The CDR3 contains 14 residues. The CDR3 sequence: CASSQDRGGSPLHF. The CDR3 nucleotides read TGTGCCAGCAGTCAGGACAGGGGAGGTTCACCCCTCCACTTT.

The chain is built from TRBV4-1 and TRBJ2-7, with TRBD2 matching over 7 bases. The CDR3 is 14 residues long. The V segment lost 2 bases and the J segment 3 bases; nucleotides outside the gene matches: 4. Germline loops: CDR1 MGHRA, CDR2 YSYEKL. CDR3 protein: CASSQSGAGYEQYF. The DNA of the CDR3 is TGCGCCAGCAGCCAAAGCGGGGCGGGCTACGAGCAGTACTTC.

The chain has TRBV29-1 and TRBJ2-3, with D tentatively TRBD2 (5 bases). Germline V lookup: CDR1 SQVTM, CDR2 ANQGSEA. CDR3 size: 15 residues. V lost 6 bases to trimming and J lost 4 bases, with 20 bases between them. The DNA of the CDR3 is TGCAGCGTGGACCCTACATGGGTGGAGGCAGATACGCAGTATTTT. This translates into CSVDPTWVEADTQYF.

CDR3 DNA: TGTGCCAGCAGTTCGACAGCTCAGCCCCAGCATTTT. Residues: CASSSTAQPQHF. The genes are TRBV6-6 and TRBJ1-5, with D possibly matching TRBD1 (5 bases). Germline-derived CDR1 and CDR2 are MNHNY and SVGAGI (reference sequence). Between the trimmed V and J ends, which lost 4 bases and 6 bases, there was a span of 7 bases. This CDR3 comprises 12 residues.

The rearrangement joins TRBV10-2 to TRBJ2-3, with D perhaps TRBD2 (6 bases). Looked up from germline, CDR1 is WSHSY and CDR2 is SAAADI. Trimming took off 7 bases at V and 3 bases at J, with 26 bases between the two ends. The CDR3 spans 18 residues. CDR3 bases: TGCGCCAGCATTAACGCCGGGACTCAGATAGGCGGTACAGATACGCAGTATTTT. This codes for CASINAGTQIGGTDTQYF.

The DNA for the CDR3 is TGCGCCAGTCGGGGGTCTTGGGCCGCCGCGGTAGACGAGCAGTTCTTC. It yields the protein CASRGSWAAAVDEQFF. The V gene is TRBV5-1, the J gene TRBJ2-1, with D possibly being TRBD2 (6 bases). Germline V gives CDR1 SGHRS, CDR2 YFSETQ. V lost 8 bases and J lost 10, with 28 bases in between. The CDR3 contains 16 residues.

Ten or more counts support this clone. This rearrangement joins TRBV29-1 to TRBJ2-3; TRBD2 matches at 7 bases. The J segment lost 5 bases and the V segment lost 1 base, leaving 12 bases of the junction unmatched. The CDR3 runs to 16 residues. Germline CDR1 is SQVTM and CDR2 is ANQGSEA. CDR3: CSVEVLAEGVVDTQYF. In nucleotides, the CDR3 is TGCAGCGTTGAAGTCCTAGCGGAAGGGGTGGTAGATACGCAGTATTTT.

The chain has TRBV6-5 and TRBJ1-1, with TRBD1 identical over 7 bases. Germline trimming cut 10 bases from V and 0 bases from J; bases unmatched to any gene: 8. CDR3 size: 14 residues. The germline V gene has CDR1 MNHEY and CDR2 SVGAGI. This chain's CDR3 is CATSTGTMNTEAFF. The CDR3 DNA reads as TGTGCCACCTCGACAGGGACCATGAACACTGAAGCTTTCTTT.

The V gene is TRBV6-5, the J gene TRBJ1-2, with 7 bases identical to TRBD1. Germline V lookup: CDR1 MNHEY, CDR2 SVGAGI. Trimming removed 5 bases from V and 2 bases from J; junction bases left unmatched: 5. This CDR3 region has 14 residues. Written as DNA, the CDR3 is TGTGCCAGCAGTCAAACAGGGGCGAACTATGGCTACACCTTC. The encoded protein is CASSQTGANYGYTF.